What follows is one TCR beta chain and its context. Its specificity is not known. CDR1 is PRHDT, CDR2 FYEKMQ, per germline (reference sequence). The J segment lost 0 bases and the V segment lost 0 bases, leaving 5 bases of the junction unmatched. The CDR3 consists of 17 residues. The data are from a study of OX40 agonist ivuxolimab in advanced cancers. In the study overall: The treatment was a fully human IgG2 OX40 agonist, ivuxolimab. Recorded diagnoses for dose-escalation patients were hepatocellular carcinoma, melanoma, renal cell or head and neck cancer. Allowance was made for prior anti-PD-1, anti-PD-L1 or anti-CTLA-4 therapy, and about 37% had some. Overall study results and limits: CD4+ and CD8+ T cells in blood underwent clonal expansion by week 6 at 0.1 to 3.0 mg/kg.

Assay: immunoSEQ multiplex PCR; the TCRdb copy retains only in-frame clones and omits some. The sample has 94,000 or so clones, 84% seen once. The clonotype originates from an adult with an advanced solid tumor such as melanoma, head and neck, liver or kidney cancer. The rearrangement uses TRBV13 and TRBJ1-5, with 7 bases aligning to TRBD1. The sample was CD4+ or CD8+ T cells sorted from blood, taken in a trial of the OX40 agonist ivuxolimab. The CDR3 nucleotides read TGTGCCAGCAGCTTAGGCCGGGGACAGTATAGCAATCAGCCCCAGCATTTT. It codes for CASSLGRGQYSNQPQHF.